The rows below give T cell receptor beta chains drawn from one sample of a study of T cells in tumors after PD-1 blockade. The repertoire was sequenced with immunoSEQ multiplex PCR; TCRdb's copy has only in-frame clones and lacks some. The sample records about 10,000 clones, about 67% being singletons. The specimen was tumor tissue, collected after anti-PD-1 treatment. Receptors were obtained from a human donor with basal cell carcinoma. Both conserved end residues are part of each CDR3. The D gene is left open where the match is weak. Some rows mark clone size as missing; the rest say once, few, many or name a class of expanded clone.

>TRBV30|TRBJ2-1|.|.|15
CAWTPRGTDYNKQFF
TGTGCCTGGACCCCCCGCGGGACTGACTACAATAAGCAGTTCTTC
>TRBV18|TRBJ1-2|.|.|14
CASSSFGQSYGYTF
TGTGCCAGCTCTTCCTTCGGGCAGTCCTATGGCTACACCTTC
>TRBV7-2|TRBJ2-3|TRBD1|few|16
CASSPETGFFTDTQYF
TGTGCCAGCAGCCCAGAGACAGGGTTTTTCACAGATACGCAGTATTTT
>TRBV10-2|TRBJ2-2|TRBD1|medium-sized|13
CASTDQGAGELFF
TGCGCCAGTACCGACCAGGGGGCCGGGGAGCTGTTTTTT
>TRBV14|TRBJ1-2|.|.|15
CASSQTQASNYGYTF
TGTGCCAGCAGCCAAACCCAGGCGTCTAACTATGGCTACACCTTC
>TRBV6-5|TRBJ1-1|TRBD1|.|16
CASSYSVTGGGTEAFF
TGTGCCAGCAGTTACTCGGTAACAGGGGGAGGCACTGAAGCTTTCTTT
>TRBV19|TRBJ2-5|.|.|16
CASSIRNRDFQETQYF
TGTGCCAGTAGTATAAGAAACAGGGACTTTCAAGAGACCCAGTACTTC
>TRBV6-2/TRBV6-3|TRBJ2-1|TRBD1|.|17
CASSYSDGTGGSHEQFF
TGTGCCAGCAGTTACTCGGACGGGACAGGGGGGTCGCATGAGCAGTTCTTC
>TRBV6-2/TRBV6-3|TRBJ2-5|TRBD2|.|16
CASSRGLGTSGETQYF
TGTGCCAGCAGCCGGGGGCTAGGGACTAGCGGAGAGACCCAGTACTTC
>TRBV5-1|TRBJ1-2|TRBD1|.|14
CASSKDRGGDGYTF
TGCGCCAGCAGCAAAGACAGGGGAGGGGATGGCTACACCTTC
>TRBV6-2/TRBV6-3|TRBJ2-3|TRBD2|.|15
CASSSLAGGHDTQYF
TGTGCCAGCAGCTCGCTAGCGGGGGGGCACGATACGCAGTATTTT
>TRBV9|TRBJ2-7|.|.|16
CASSVGSGTVTYEQYF
TGTGCCAGCAGCGTAGGTTCCGGGACTGTTACCTACGAGCAGTACTTC
>TRBV10-2|TRBJ2-3|TRBD2|.|16
CASSSGLAGGVDTQYF
TGCGCCAGCAGTTCCGGACTAGCGGGGGGGGTAGATACGCAGTATTTT
>TRBV5-4|TRBJ1-5|.|medium-sized|15
CASSLAGWRAQPQHF
TGTGCCAGCAGCTTGGCGGGTTGGCGGGCCCAGCCCCAGCATTTT
>TRBV7-2|TRBJ2-7|.|once|14
CASSLVPSSYEQYF
TGTGCCAGCAGCTTAGTCCCGAGTTCGTACGAGCAGTACTTC
>TRBV7-2|TRBJ1-4|.|.|15
CASSPQGATNEKLFF
TGTGCCAGCAGCCCCCAAGGAGCAACTAATGAAAAACTGTTTTTT
>TRBV6-6|TRBJ2-7|.|once|13
CASSYSGSGEQYF
TGTGCCAGCAGTTACTCGGGGTCCGGAGAGCAGTACTTC
>TRBV10-3|TRBJ1-2|.|medium-sized|13
CAISEPGNYGYTF
TGTGCCATCAGTGAGCCAGGCAACTATGGCTACACCTTC
>TRBV5-1|TRBJ1-1|TRBD1|.|14
CASSPEGARTEAFF
TGCGCCAGCAGCCCCGAGGGGGCGCGGACTGAAGCTTTCTTT
>TRBV19|TRBJ1-1|.|.|16
CASSIMPAALNTEAFF
TGTGCCAGTAGTATAATGCCCGCAGCTTTGAACACTGAAGCTTTCTTT
>TRBV24-1|TRBJ2-7|TRBD1|.|16
CATSGLGAGGSYEQYF
TGTGCCACCAGTGGCCTGGGGGCAGGGGGCTCCTACGAGCAGTACTTC
>TRBV7-3|TRBJ2-1|TRBD1|.|13
CASSFGTGNEQFF
TGTGCCAGCAGCTTCGGGACAGGGAATGAGCAGTTCTTC
>TRBV6-5|TRBJ2-2|.|.|11
CASRTSGELFF
TGTGCCAGCAGAACTAGCGGGGAGCTGTTTTTT
>TRBV3-1/TRBV3-2|TRBJ1-5|TRBD1|once|16
CASSPSWTGKQSAQHF
TGTGCCAGCAGCCCATCGTGGACAGGCAAGCAATCAGCCCAGCATTTT
>TRBV11-3|TRBJ2-3|.|.|15
CASSARAGSTDTQYF
TGTGCCAGCAGCGCCCGTGCGGGTTCCACAGATACGCAGTATTTT
>TRBV19|TRBJ2-3|.|.|13
CASSIRHTDTQYF
TGTGCCAGTAGTATTAGGCACACAGATACGCAGTATTTT
>TRBV5-1|TRBJ1-2|.|.|12
CASSDSNYGYTF
TGCGCCAGCAGCGACAGTAACTATGGCTACACCTTC
>TRBV13|TRBJ2-7|.|.|14
CASSYDREGYEQYF
TGTGCCAGCAGCTACGACAGGGAGGGCTACGAGCAGTACTTC
>TRBV2|TRBJ1-6|.|.|14
CASNGGGGNSPLHF
TGTGCCAGCAATGGCGGGGGGGGGAATTCACCCCTCCACTTT
>TRBV3-1/TRBV3-2|TRBJ2-1|.|.|13
CASSQDRGGKQFF
TGTGCCAGCAGCCAAGACCGAGGCGGGAAGCAGTTCTTC
>TRBV5-4|TRBJ1-6|.|.|16
CASSWGGRQYNSPLHF
TGTGCCAGCAGCTGGGGGGGTCGTCAGTATAATTCACCCCTCCACTTT
>TRBV11-3|TRBJ2-7|TRBD1|.|14
CASSRRDRGWENYF
TGTGCCAGCAGCCGCCGGGACAGGGGATGGGAAAACTACTTC
>TRBV5-4|TRBJ1-2|.|.|14
CASSPTGQSYGYTF
TGTGCCAGCAGCCCTACGGGACAATCCTATGGCTACACCTTC
>TRBV5-5|TRBJ2-5|.|.|17
CASSLDMRGRGGETQYF
TGTGCCAGCAGCTTGGATATGAGGGGGCGCGGGGGAGAGACCCAGTACTTC
>TRBV27|TRBJ2-7|TRBD2|.|13
CASSLGPGGEQYF
TGTGCCAGCAGTTTAGGGCCCGGGGGGGAGCAGTACTTC
>TRBV4-2|TRBJ2-3|TRBD2|.|15
CASSQEQRGPDTQYF
TGTGCCAGCAGCCAAGAACAGCGGGGGCCAGATACGCAGTATTTT
>TRBV7-6|TRBJ2-1|.|few|15
CASSLAGPGRGEQFF
TGTGCCAGCAGCTTAGCGGGACCCGGACGGGGTGAGCAGTTCTTC
>TRBV18|TRBJ2-1|.|.|17
CASSPLKTGGVYNEQFF
TGTGCCAGCTCACCACTGAAAACGGGGGGCGTCTACAATGAGCAGTTCTTC
>TRBV20-1|TRBJ2-5|TRBD1|medium-sized|14
CSASGGTGDETQYF
TGCAGTGCTAGTGGCGGGACAGGGGATGAGACCCAGTACTTC
>TRBV28|TRBJ2-7|.|.|13
CASATGVRGYRYF
TGTGCCAGCGCGACGGGGGTCAGGGGATATAGGTACTTC
>TRBV4-3|TRBJ1-1|TRBD1|.|15
CASSPRDRGSTEAFF
TGCGCCAGCAGCCCCCGGGACAGGGGATCCACTGAAGCTTTCTTT
>TRBV7-2|TRBJ1-2|.|few|13
CASSTRVKNGYTF
TGTGCCAGCAGCACCAGGGTAAAGAATGGCTACACCTTC
>TRBV7-3|TRBJ1-1|.|.|13
CASSLMGDTEAFF
TGTGCCAGCAGCTTAATGGGGGACACTGAAGCTTTCTTT
>TRBV11-1|TRBJ1-2|TRBD1|.|15
CASRRGQGNVYGYTF
TGTGCCAGCAGACGAGGACAGGGAAACGTCTATGGCTACACCTTC
>TRBV21-1|TRBJ1-6|.|.|13
CASPPPYNSPLHF
TGTGCCAGCCCCCCCCCGTATAATTCACCCCTCCACTTT
>TRBV6-2/TRBV6-3|TRBJ2-3|.|.|14
CASSYLASRDTQYF
TGTGCCAGCAGCTATCTAGCGTCCCGAGATACGCAGTATTTT
>TRBV6-2/TRBV6-3|TRBJ2-7|.|.|12
CASSTRRGEQYF
TGTGCCAGCAGTACCCGACGCGGCGAGCAGTACTTC
>TRBV24-1|TRBJ2-7|.|medium-sized|13
CATGTRGSVEQYF
TGTGCCACCGGAACCAGGGGATCCGTCGAGCAGTACTTC